Shown below are 29 T cell receptor beta chains from a single sample sequenced in a study of OX40 agonist ivuxolimab in advanced cancers. TCRdb's table, derived via immunoSEQ multiplex PCR, lists solely in-frame clones and lacks some. Here the sample spans some 68,000 clones, about 88% being singletons. The sequencing used CD4+ or CD8+ T cells sorted from blood, collected in a trial of the OX40 agonist ivuxolimab. These receptors were collected from an adult with an advanced solid tumor such as melanoma, head and neck, liver or kidney cancer.

The rearrangement uses TRBV30 and TRBJ2-7; maybe TRBD1 (5 bases). Deletions cut 6 bases from V and 6 bases from J, with 18 bases between. Germline lookup yields CDR1 GTSNPN and CDR2 SVGIG (reference sequence). The CDR3 length is 13 residues. In nucleotides, the CDR3 is TGTGCCTGTCCTCCCCAGGGTACGGGCGAGCAGTACTTC. Its protein product is CACPPQGTGEQYF.

This clone was found a few times. The rearrangement joins TRBV30 to TRBJ2-1; 8 nucleotides agree with TRBD1. Trimming took 2 bases from V and 0 from J; bases not matched to a gene: 12. The CDR3 length is 18 residues. Germline V lookup: CDR1 GTSNPN, CDR2 SVGIG (reference sequence). The CDR3 coding sequence is TGTGCCTGGAGTAGCCATCCGGGACAGGCCCGCTCCTACAATGAGCAGTTCTTC. Amino acids: CAWSSHPGQARSYNEQFF.

This chain joins TRBV27 and TRBJ1-1, with TRBD1 matching over 9 bases. Germline loops: CDR1 MNHEY, CDR2 SMNVEV (reference sequence). The junction had 8 bases not matched to a gene; V was cut back by 5 bases and J by 1 base. There are 16 residues in the CDR3. The DNA of the CDR3 is TGTGCCAGCAGTACCCGGACAGGGGCGCCGAACACTGAAGCTTTCTTT. Its translation is CASSTRTGAPNTEAFF.

In this sample, this clone turned up once. The CDR3 region has the DNA TGTGCCAGCAGCTTAATGCGATCCAACAATGAGCAGTTCTTC. Translation: CASSLMRSNNEQFF. V and J are TRBV7-3 and TRBJ2-1, with unresolved D. Germline loops: CDR1 SGHTA, CDR2 FQGTGA. Trimming removed 1 base at V and 5 bases at J, with 9 bases between. There are 14 residues in the CDR3.

The chain is built from TRBV2 and TRBJ2-1; TRBD2 is a possible D gene (6 bases). From germline, CDR1 is SNHLY and CDR2 FYNNEI. The CDR3 is 14 amino acids. V lost 6 bases, J lost 6 bases, and 15 bases lay in between. CDR3 in DNA: TGTGCCAGCAGACCTGGGACTCCTGGCAATGAGCAGTTCTTC. Protein sequence: CASRPGTPGNEQFF.

This clone has only a few counts. The gene calls are TRBV4-1 and TRBJ2-7; TRBD1 matches at 10 bases. CDR1 MGHRA and CDR2 YSYEKL come from the germline V gene. This CDR3 comprises 13 residues. V was clipped by 9 bases and J by 5 bases; unmatched bases: 7. CDR3 coding DNA: TGCGCCAGTCACGGGACAGGGGCGAACGAGCAGTACTTC. Amino acid sequence: CASHGTGANEQYF.

The chain employs TRBV11-1 and TRBJ2-2, with D unresolved. This CDR3 has 15 residues. Trimming took 1 base from V and 1 from J, leaving 7 bases between them. Germline lookup yields CDR1 SGHAT and CDR2 FQDESV (reference sequence). The DNA of the CDR3 is TGTGCCAGCAGCTTAGACGGAGTGAACACCGGGGAGCTGTTTTTT. Translating it yields CASSLDGVNTGELFF.

The chain uses TRBV14 and TRBJ2-7, with D unresolved. There are 16 residues in the CDR3. V dropped 3 bases and J dropped 3 bases, with 18 bases sitting between them. CDR1 and CDR2 (germline): SGHDN, FVKESK. CDR3 bases: TGTGCCAGCAGCCATCAGTACACCTACCCAATCTACGAGCAGTACTTC. This encodes CASSHQYTYPIYEQYF.

J is TRBJ2-1 and V is TRBV7-9, with D unresolved. CDR3 size: 12 residues. Germline V gene lookup returns CDR1 SEHNR and CDR2 FQNEAQ (reference sequence). V lost 5 bases to trimming and J lost 6 bases, with 8 bases between them. The CDR3, as DNA: TGTGCCAGCAGCCTAACCATCAATGAGCAGTTCTTC. It specifies CASSLTINEQFF.

The chain is built from TRBV19 and TRBJ2-7; 9 nucleotides line up with TRBD1. The germline V gene encodes CDR1 LNHDA and CDR2 SQIVND (reference sequence). Losses at the gene ends were 4 bases for V and 1 base for J; bases not matched to a gene: 8. CDR3 length: 16 residues. The CDR3 bases are TGTGCCAGTAGTAAGGCTCCGGGACAGGGATCCTACGAGCAGTACTTC. It translates to CASSKAPGQGSYEQYF.

The J gene is TRBJ1-2, the V gene TRBV6-5; D is unresolved. Germline V gene lookup returns CDR1 MNHEY and CDR2 SVGAGI. This CDR3 is built from 12 residues. V lost 6 bases, J lost 4 bases, and 9 bases lay in between. The CDR3 DNA reads as TGTGCCAGCAGACCCCATTCCTATGGCTACACCTTC. This translates into CASRPHSYGYTF.

This clone came up a few times. The gene calls are TRBV5-1 and TRBJ2-1; 10 positions match TRBD2. V lost 5 bases, J lost 5 bases, and 1 base stayed unmatched. The CDR3 has 13 residues. Germline V gene lookup returns CDR1 SGHRS and CDR2 YFSETQ. The CDR3 sequence is CASSTSGNNEQFF. CDR3 nucleotides: TGCGCCAGCAGTACTAGCGGGAACAATGAGCAGTTCTTC.

Only one count was recorded for this clone. The J gene is TRBJ2-7, the V gene TRBV28, with D hard to call. The germline V and J ends were trimmed by 1 base and 2 bases, with 9 bases remaining between them. Germline assignment: CDR1 MDHEN and CDR2 SYDVKM. The CDR3 extends over 14 amino acids. CDR3 bases: TGTGCCAGCAGTTTATCCTCAGTCACCTACGAGCAGTACTTC. Translated, it gives CASSLSSVTYEQYF.

The chain has TRBV5-1 and TRBJ1-1, with D perhaps TRBD1 (5 bases). CDR1 and CDR2 from the germline V gene are SGHRS and YFSETQ. V was pared by 3 bases and J by 1 base, with 7 bases between. The CDR3 loop spans 13 amino acids. The CDR3 DNA reads as TGCGCCAGCAGCTCCCAGGGGAACACTGAAGCTTTCTTT. As protein: CASSSQGNTEAFF.

The rearrangement links TRBV11-3 to TRBJ2-6; D is ambiguous. This CDR3 is built from 16 residues. Trimming stripped 8 bases from V and 1 base from J, with 15 bases between. From germline, CDR1 is SGHNT and CDR2 YENEEA. Here the CDR3 DNA reads TGTGCCAGCTCCTTTGACGGGTCTTCTGGGGCCAACGTCCTGACTTTC. It codes for CASSFDGSSGANVLTF.

The rearrangement joins TRBV6-1 to TRBJ1-5, with D possibly matching TRBD1 (5 bases). V lost 2 bases and J lost 0, with 11 bases in between. Germline V gene data show CDR1 as MNHNS and CDR2 as SASEGT. The CDR3 is made up of 16 amino acids. The CDR3: CASSEHWGNSNQPQHF. DNA for the CDR3: TGTGCCAGCAGTGAACATTGGGGGAATAGCAATCAGCCCCAGCATTTT.

The V call is TRBV28, the J call TRBJ1-2; 10 bases map to TRBD1. In germline, CDR1 is MDHEN, CDR2 SYDVKM. There are 14 residues in the CDR3. V trimming: 5 bases; J trimming: 8 bases; junction bases outside the gene matches: 8. Here the CDR3 DNA reads TGTGCCAGCAGTCCTGGGACAGGGGCGGGAGGCTACACCTTC. Translating gives CASSPGTGAGGYTF.

This chain connects TRBV5-1 to TRBJ2-3; a possible D gene is TRBD1 (5 bases). The CDR3 spans 14 residues. Trimming took off 2 bases at V and 1 base at J, with 8 bases between the two ends. Germline V gene sequence: CDR1 SGHRS, CDR2 YFSETQ. The CDR3 spells CASSFLTGTDTQYF. The CDR3, as DNA: TGCGCCAGCAGCTTTTTGACAGGCACAGATACGCAGTATTTT.

The chain is built from TRBV6-4 and TRBJ2-3; the D gene is possibly TRBD2 (6 bases). The germline V gene encodes CDR1 MRHNA and CDR2 SNTAGT. V lost 6 bases and J lost 2, with 21 bases in between. The CDR3 consists of 17 residues. CDR3 sequence: CASRARTASAFTDTQYF. The CDR3 region has the DNA TGTGCCAGCAGGGCCCGCACTGCTAGCGCTTTCACAGATACGCAGTATTTT.

The rearrangement uses TRBV6-6 and TRBJ1-1, with D possibly matching TRBD1 (5 bases). CDR3 length equals 13 residues. V lost 7 bases and J 1 base, leaving 10 bases between the germline ends. Germline-derived CDR1 and CDR2 are MNHNY and SVGAGI (reference sequence). The CDR3 DNA reads as TGTGCCAGCACCCTGGGGCAGAACACTGAAGCTTTCTTT. Its translation: CASTLGQNTEAFF.

This clone was counted once. The chain carries TRBV18 and TRBJ1-1; the D is unclear. The CDR3 consists of 13 residues. Germline CDR1 reads KGHSH; CDR2 reads LQKENI. Trimming removed 5 bases at V and 0 bases at J, with 7 bases between. The CDR3: CASSIQVNTEAFF. CDR3 sequence (DNA): TGTGCCAGCTCAATCCAGGTGAACACTGAAGCTTTCTTT.

The CDR3 is CASSLDFQETQYF. The CDR3 coding sequence is TGTGCCAGCAGCTTGGACTTCCAAGAGACCCAGTACTTC. This chain uses TRBV5-4 with TRBJ2-5; D gene uncertain. V lost 0 bases and J lost 1, with 4 bases in between. CDR3 length: 13 residues. Germline loops: CDR1 SGHNT, CDR2 YYREEE (reference sequence).

The chain couples TRBV14 to TRBJ2-7; TRBD1 aligns across 9 bases. The V and J ends lost 3 bases and 1 base, in that order; junction bases with no gene match: 4. Germline lookup yields CDR1 SGHDN and CDR2 FVKESK. CDR3 length: 15 residues. The CDR3 spells CASSQGQGRSYEQYF. CDR3 sequence (DNA): TGTGCCAGCAGCCAGGGACAGGGTAGGTCCTACGAGCAGTACTTC.

In this sample, this clone turned up once. This chain joins TRBV18 and TRBJ2-2; 12 nucleotides match TRBD1. Germline-derived CDR1 and CDR2 are KGHSH and LQKENI. The V and J ends lost 2 bases and 5 bases, in that order; junction bases with no gene match: 6. The CDR3 loop spans 17 amino acids. The DNA of the CDR3 is TGTGCCAGCTCACCAGCCAGGGACAGGGGGCATACCGGGGAGCTGTTTTTT. This codes for CASSPARDRGHTGELFF.

The DNA of the CDR3 is TGTGCCAGCAGGCTTAGCGGAGTCCCCTCCAATGAGCAGTTCTTC. It is translated as CASRLSGVPSNEQFF. The chain uses TRBV2 and TRBJ2-1, with D tentatively TRBD2 (6 bases). V lost 6 bases and J 6 bases, leaving 18 bases between the germline ends. CDR1 is SNHLY and CDR2 is FYNNEI in the germline V gene. This CDR3 has 15 residues.

The gene calls are TRBV7-2 and TRBJ2-3; no clear D. This CDR3 has 18 amino acids. Per the germline V gene, CDR1 is SGHTA and CDR2 is FQGNSA. The V end lost 4 bases, the J end lost 0 bases, and 20 bases lay between the germline ends. CDR3 region: CASSSPPGGASSTDTQYF. CDR3 in DNA: TGTGCCAGCAGCTCCCCGCCGGGCGGAGCGTCTAGCACAGATACGCAGTATTTT. The entire variable domain, with the rest obtained from reference TRBV7-2 and TRBJ2-3, is as follows: GAGVSQSPSNKVTEKGKDVELRCDPISGHTALYWYRQSLGQGLEFLIYFQGNSAPDKSGLPSDRFSAERTGGSVSTLTIQRTQQEDSAVYLCASSSPPGGASSTDTQYFGPGTRLTVL.

This clone was seen just once. The chain carries TRBV4-1 and TRBJ2-3, with 9 bases fitting TRBD1. The CDR3 consists of 16 residues. Germline values: CDR1 MGHRA, CDR2 YSYEKL. Unmatched junction bases numbered 1, after V lost 0 bases and J lost 0 bases. The CDR3 region is CASSQEGTGSTDTQYF. The CDR3 DNA follows: TGCGCCAGCAGCCAAGAGGGGACAGGGAGCACAGATACGCAGTATTTT.

The chain combines TRBV11-2 with TRBJ2-6; 7 bases match TRBD2. Unmatched junction bases numbered 4, after V lost 5 bases and J lost 0 bases. The V gene's germline CDR1 is SGHAT and CDR2 FQNNGV. The length of the CDR3 is 16 residues. This CDR3 reads CASSPKRGSGANVLTF. The CDR3 DNA reads as TGTGCCAGCAGCCCCAAGCGGGGCTCTGGGGCCAACGTCCTGACTTTC.

This chain connects TRBV5-4 to TRBJ1-1; 9 nucleotides match TRBD1. The CDR3 length is 15 residues. With 7 bases clipped from V and 1 base from J, the junction kept 8 bases outside the gene matches. Germline CDR1 and CDR2: SGHNT and YYREEE (reference sequence). The CDR3 coding sequence is TGTGCCAGCGCCCGGGACAGGGTTTCGAACACTGAAGCTTTCTTT. This encodes CASARDRVSNTEAFF.